A single sample gave rise to the 30 T cell receptor gamma chains below, sequenced in a study of gamma-delta chains in newborns, infants, children. TCRdb used CATT to re-call clones from the reads. This table has 1,700 or so gamma-chain clones, about 12% appearing once. The sample comprised blood. The receptors stem from a child who was a newborn, infant or young child, either healthy, febrile or measles-vaccinated (not recorded which).

By its share, this clone is large. The sample holds other DNA sequences that translate to the same CDR3. The genes are TRGV9 and TRGJP. J gave up 3 bases and V 3 bases, and 2 bases lay outside the gene matches. The CDR3 has 16 amino acids. Germline V gives CDR1 GITISATS, CDR2 ISYDGTV (reference sequence). The CDR3 nucleotides read TGTGCCTTGTGGGAGCCGCAAGAGTTGGGCAAAAAAATCAAGGTATTT. Translated, it gives CALWEPQELGKKIKVF.

On this clone: A much larger clonotype is one base distant, so this may be a read error. V and J are TRGV9 and TRGJP. The ends lost 2 bases at V and 7 bases at J; junction bases unmatched: 8. Germline V lookup: CDR1 GITISATS, CDR2 ISYDGTV (reference sequence). The CDR3 consists of 17 residues. CDR3 residues: CALWEALSELGKKIKVF. The DNA of the CDR3 is TGTGCCTTGTGGGAGGCGCTATCCGAGTTGGGCAAAAAAATCAAGGTATTT.

The chain is built from TRGV2 and TRGJP1. The CDR3 is 15 amino acids. Trimming removed 1 base from V and 0 bases from J; junction bases left unmatched: 2. Germline lookup yields CDR1 EGSNGY and CDR2 YDSYNSKV. The CDR3 nucleotides are TGTGCCACCTGGGACGGCTATACCACTGGTTGGTTCAAGATATTT. Amino acid sequence: CATWDGYTTGWFKIF.

This chain uses TRGV9 with TRGJP. Germline V gene lookup returns CDR1 GITISATS and CDR2 ISYDGTV (reference sequence). Germline trimming cut 3 bases from V and 7 bases from J; bases unmatched to any gene: 6. This CDR3 contains 16 residues. CDR3 nucleotide sequence: TGTGCCTTGTGGGAGATGACGGAGTTGGGCAAAAAAATCAAGGTATTT. It translates to CALWEMTELGKKIKVF.

This clone was detected only a few times. A far larger clone is only one base removed, so a read error is likely. The J gene is TRGJP, the V gene TRGV9. Germline CDR1 and CDR2: GITISATS and ISYDGTV (reference sequence). The CDR3 is 17 residues long. This CDR3 is CALREVQPELGKKIKVF. The DNA for the CDR3 is TGTGCCTTGCGGGAGGTGCAACCAGAGTTGGGCAAAAAAATCAAGGTATTT.

On this clone: One base away lies a much larger clone, so this may be a sequencing read error. Other DNA sequences in this specimen translate into the identical CDR3. The CDR3 spells CALWEVSGELGKKIKVF. Here the CDR3 DNA reads TGTGCCTTGTGGGAGGTGTCCGGTGAGTTGGGCAAAAAAATCAAGGTATTT. V usage is TRGV9 and J usage is TRGJP. V lost 0 bases and J lost 7; bases outside the gene matches: 6. The CDR3 runs to 17 residues. The germline V gene encodes CDR1 GITISATS and CDR2 ISYDGTV (reference sequence).

This clone is termed medium-sized. This CDR3 is also generated by other DNA sequences in the sample. The chain employs TRGV9 and TRGJP. With V trimmed by 1 base and J by 7 bases, 4 bases remained unmatched. Per germline, CDR1 GITISATS and CDR2 ISYDGTV (reference sequence). CDR3 length: 16 residues. The DNA of the CDR3 is TGTGCCTTGTGGGAGGTAGGGGAGTTGGGCAAAAAAATCAAGGTATTT. Translated, it gives CALWEVGELGKKIKVF.

There are a few counts of this clone. The same CDR3 arises from other DNA sequences in this sample as well. The chain has TRGV9 and TRGJP. V lost 0 bases, J lost 11 bases, and 10 bases stayed unmatched. Looked up from germline, CDR1 is GITISATS and CDR2 is ISYDGTV (reference sequence). This CDR3 has 17 residues. The CDR3 sequence: CALWEVQIGMGKKIKVF. CDR3 DNA sequence: TGTGCCTTGTGGGAGGTGCAAATTGGAATGGGCAAAAAAATCAAGGTATTT.

This clone qualifies as medium-sized. TCRdb's protein, taken from a much larger clone, differs from this DNA's translation at residue 8, likely owing to a read error; the protein displayed comes from the DNA. The chain has TRGV9 and TRGJP. The V and J ends lost 0 bases and 9 bases, in that order; junction bases with no gene match: 5. The germline CDR1 and CDR2 sequences are GITISATS and ISYDGTV (reference sequence). This CDR3 contains 16 residues. The CDR3 region is CALWEVQSLGKKIKVF. The DNA for the CDR3 is TGTGCCTTGTGGGAGGTGCAATCGTTGGGCAAAAAAATCAAGGTATTT.

The rearrangement uses TRGV9 and TRGJ1 or TRGJ2. CDR1 and CDR2 from the germline V gene are GITISATS and ISYDGTV (reference sequence). V lost 6 bases to trimming and J lost 3 bases; unmatched junction nucleotides: 11. The CDR3 totals 14 residues. DNA of the CDR3: TGTGCCTTGTGGCCCAGTCCCCTTTATTATAAGAAACTCTTT. Amino acid sequence: CALWPSPLYYKKLF.

This clone was found a few times. This specimen includes other DNA sequences encoding the same CDR3. CDR3 in amino acids: CALWETMGKKIKVF. For the CDR3, the DNA is TGTGCCTTGTGGGAGACTATGGGCAAAAAAATCAAGGTATTT. The V and J genes are TRGV9 and TRGJP. The CDR3 extends over 14 amino acids. CDR1 is GITISATS, CDR2 ISYDGTV, per germline (reference sequence). J gave up 11 bases and V 3 bases, and 4 bases lay outside the gene matches.

As regards this clone: TCRdb's protein for this DNA is that of a much larger clone and differs from the translation at residue 13, likely a read error; the protein shown is the DNA translation. The chain is built from TRGV9 and TRGJP. Germline V gene data show CDR1 as GITISATS and CDR2 as ISYDGTV (reference sequence). CDR3 length equals 15 residues. The CDR3 here is CALWEVELGKKIEVF. CDR3 coding DNA: TGTGCCTTGTGGGAGGTAGAGTTGGGCAAAAAAATCGAGGTATTT.

This clone turned up a few times. This DNA's translation and the protein TCRdb lists, from a much larger clone, do not match at residue 5, likely due to a read error; the protein shown is translated from the DNA. Within the sample, other DNA sequences also encode this same CDR3. The chain joins TRGV9 to TRGJP. The CDR3 spans 16 residues. The V gene's germline CDR1 is GITISATS and CDR2 ISYDGTV (reference sequence). V was pared by 4 bases and J by 3 bases, with 3 bases of the junction left unmatched. The CDR3 DNA is TGTGCCTTGTGGGACCAGCAAGAGTTGGGCAAAAAAATCAAGGTATTT. As protein: CALWDQQELGKKIKVF.

This clone is termed medium-sized. This sample includes further DNA sequences coding for the same CDR3. The V gene is TRGV9, the J gene TRGJP. CDR3 length equals 17 residues. Germline loops: CDR1 GITISATS, CDR2 ISYDGTV (reference sequence). V lost 2 bases and J lost 4; bases outside the gene matches: 5. CDR3 in DNA: TGTGCCTTGTGGGAGGCTCCTCAAGAGTTGGGCAAAAAAATCAAGGTATTT. Amino acids: CALWEAPQELGKKIKVF.

To note about this clone: This may stem from a read error, because a much larger clone lies one nucleotide away. This chain links TRGV4 with TRGJP1. The end of the DNA fits TRGJP better, so the J call may be wrong. CDR3 length equals 13 residues. From germline, CDR1 is EGSTGY and CDR2 YDSYTSSV. The CDR3 sequence is CATWDTTGWFKVF. The DNA for the CDR3 is TGTGCCACCTGGGATACCACTGGTTGGTTCAAGGTATTT.

As to this clone: Germline and junction disagree at one end, which may indicate a read error. This chain connects TRGV9 to TRGJP. This CDR3 comprises 16 residues. Germline lookup yields CDR1 GITISATS and CDR2 ISYDGTV (reference sequence). The CDR3 here is CALWEQSELGKKIKVF. The CDR3 coding sequence is TGTGCCTTGTGGGAGCAGTCCGAGTTAGGCAAAAAAATCAAGGTATTT.

As for this clone: Other DNA sequences within the sample encode an identical CDR3. The rearrangement links TRGV9 to TRGJP. CDR3 length equals 16 residues. J lost 4 bases, V lost 4 bases, and 4 bases had no gene match. Germline V gene sequence: CDR1 GITISATS, CDR2 ISYDGTV (reference sequence). CDR3 region: CALWDSQELGKKIKVF. The CDR3 DNA reads TGTGCCTTGTGGGACTCCCAAGAGTTGGGCAAAAAAATCAAGGTATTT.

Points on this clone: This CDR3 is also generated by other DNA sequences in the sample. V gene TRGV9 combines with J gene TRGJP. This CDR3 is built from 15 residues. With 4 bases clipped from V and 11 bases from J, the junction kept 8 bases outside the gene matches. Germline V gives CDR1 GITISATS, CDR2 ISYDGTV (reference sequence). The CDR3 loop is CALWDEELGKKIKVF. The CDR3 region has the DNA TGTGCCTTGTGGGACGAGGAGCTGGGCAAAAAAATCAAGGTATTT.

This clone is medium-sized (0.01 to 0.1%) within its sample. The sample holds other DNA sequences that translate to the same CDR3. The chain couples TRGV9 to TRGJP. The CDR3 is 17 amino acids. The germline V gene has CDR1 GITISATS and CDR2 ISYDGTV (reference sequence). The J segment lost 4 bases and the V segment lost 1 base, leaving 4 bases of the junction unmatched. CDR3 bases: TGTGCCTTGTGGGAGGTCCGTCAAGAGTTGGGCAAAAAAATCAAGGTATTT. It translates to CALWEVRQELGKKIKVF.

This clone came up a few times. Translating this DNA gives a protein that differs at residue 4 from the TCRdb one, which belongs to a much larger clone; a read error is likely, and the protein shown is this translation. V and J are TRGV9 and TRGJP. Trimming took 9 bases from V and 5 from J; bases not matched to a gene: 10. In germline, CDR1 is GITISATS, CDR2 ISYDGTV (reference sequence). This CDR3 has 16 residues. The CDR3 loop reads CALRGVEELGKKIKVF. CDR3 in DNA: TGTGCCTTGCGGGGCGTCGAAGAGTTGGGCAAAAAAATCAAGGTATTT.

Worth noting for this clone: Since a much larger clone is just one base distant, this may be a read error. The chain couples TRGV9 to TRGJP. CDR1 is GITISATS and CDR2 is ISYDGTV in the germline V gene (reference sequence). The CDR3 is 17 amino acids. The CDR3 region has the DNA TGTGCCTTGTGGGAGGTGCACGAAGAGGTGGGCAAAAAAATCAAGGTATTT. Its protein is CALWEVHEEVGKKIKVF.

In this sample, this clone turned up once. A much larger clone differs by one base, so this may be a read error. The sample has other DNA sequences that encode this CDR3 too. The genes are TRGV9 and TRGJP. Germline V gives CDR1 GITISATS, CDR2 ISYDGTV (reference sequence). This CDR3 comprises 17 residues. CDR3 sequence reads: CALWEVQQELGKKIKVF. The CDR3 DNA reads TGCGCCTTGTGGGAGGTGCAACAAGAGTTGGGCAAAAAAATCAAGGTATTT.

Of note for this clone: At one end, the junction sequence differs from germline, possibly due to a read error. Written as DNA, the CDR3 is TGTGCCTTGCGGGAGCGAGAGCAAGAGTTGGGCAAAAAAATCAAGGTATTT. Residues: CALREREQELGKKIKVF. This chain joins TRGV9 and TRGJP. CDR1 and CDR2 from the germline V gene are GITISATS and ISYDGTV (reference sequence). The CDR3 runs 17 residues.

In the case of this clone: The protein TCRdb gives is from a much larger clone and does not agree with this DNA's translation at residue 7, likely a read error; the protein shown here comes from the DNA. The rearrangement links TRGV9 to TRGJP. V gave up 3 bases and J gave up 9 bases; unmatched junction bases: 5. Germline V gives CDR1 GITISATS, CDR2 ISYDGTV (reference sequence). The CDR3 runs to 15 residues. CDR3 bases: TGTGCCTTGTGGGAGATTCGGTTGGGCAAAAAAATCAAGGTATTT. It translates to CALWEIRLGKKIKVF.

About this clone itself: This could be a read error, since a much larger clone is one nucleotide away. The rearrangement uses TRGV9 and TRGJP. The CDR3 sequence is 17 residues long. Germline V gives CDR1 GITISATS, CDR2 ISYDGTV (reference sequence). The CDR3 coding sequence is TGTGCCTTGTGGGTGGTGCAACAAGAGTTGGGCAAAAAAATCAAGGTATTT. Amino acids: CALWVVQQELGKKIKVF.

This clone was recorded a few times. A junction end diverges from the germline sequence, so it may reflect a read error. This chain uses TRGV9 with TRGJP. Germline V gives CDR1 GITISATS, CDR2 ISYDGTV (reference sequence). CDR3 length: 17 amino acids. The CDR3 DNA reads TGTGCCCTGTGGGAGGCAATATTCGAGTTGGGCAAAAAAATCAAGGTATTT. Its protein product is CALWEAIFELGKKIKVF.

By share of the sample, this clone is hyperexpanded. Other DNA sequences in the same sample also yield this CDR3. The chain uses TRGV9 and TRGJP. The germline V gene has CDR1 GITISATS and CDR2 ISYDGTV (reference sequence). This CDR3 comprises 15 residues. After removal of 3 bases from V and 4 bases from J, the junction contained 0 bases not matched to a gene. The CDR3 coding sequence is TGTGCCTTGTGGGAGCAAGAGTTGGGCAAAAAAATCAAGGTATTT. Its protein is CALWEQELGKKIKVF.

About this clone itself: A read error is possible here, since a much larger clone lies one base away. V usage is TRGV9 and J usage is TRGJP. CDR1 is GITISATS and CDR2 is ISYDGTV in the germline V gene (reference sequence). The CDR3 extends over 17 amino acids. This CDR3 is CALWEQIQELGKRIKVF. Here the CDR3 DNA reads TGTGCCTTGTGGGAGCAAATTCAAGAGTTGGGCAAAAGAATCAAGGTATTT.

This chain uses TRGV9 with TRGJP. This CDR3 has 18 amino acids. Germline V gene data show CDR1 as GITISATS and CDR2 as ISYDGTV (reference sequence). Unmatched junction bases numbered 14, after V lost 6 bases and J lost 6 bases. CDR3 nucleotides: TGTGCCTTGTGGCTATCTCGGGGGTCAGAGTTGGGCAAAAAAATCAAGGTATTT. It yields the protein CALWLSRGSELGKKIKVF.

The CDR3 DNA reads TGTGCCTTGTGGGAGGTGCAAAGGGCTCAAGAGTTGGGCAAAAAAATCAAGGTATTT. Amino acids: CALWEVQRAQELGKKIKVF. This chain connects TRGV9 to TRGJP. The CDR3 loop spans 19 amino acids. Losses at the gene ends were 0 bases for V and 4 bases for J; bases not matched to a gene: 9. Germline V lookup: CDR1 GITISATS, CDR2 ISYDGTV (reference sequence).